The sequence of this T cell receptor (beta chain) was determined in a study of tumor-infiltrating lymphocytes in oesophageal squamous cell carcinoma. One entry per CDR3 protein results from TCRdb running MiXCR on the PCR reads. Of under 15,000 distinct CDR3 sequences in the sample, roughly 50% are singletons; the top ten hold 42%. The CDR3 is 13 residues long. Trimming took 5 bases from V and 14 from J, leaving 20 bases between them. Per germline, CDR1 SGHTA and CDR2 FQGTGA. In this sample, this clonotype turned up once. The receptor comes from a female donor with esophageal squamous cell carcinoma. Sequencing was carried out using esophageal tumor tissue. J is TRBJ2-3 and V is TRBV7-3; D could derive from TRBD1 or TRBD2 (5 bases each). The CDR3 DNA reads as TGTGCCAGCAGCGGACAAAACACCGGGGAGCTGTATTTT. This sequence encodes CASSGQNTGELYF.